This T cell receptor beta chain was found in a study of blood T cell repertoires in COVID-19. In the study overall: Both acute and convalescent COVID-19 samples were obtained from the United States, Italy and Spain.

TCRdb's table, derived via immunoSEQ multiplex PCR, lists solely in-frame clones and lacks some. The sample lists 65,000 to 95,000 clones; 87% were seen once. Germline V gene data show CDR1 as SGDLS and CDR2 as YYNGEE. CDR3 length equals 15 residues. J gave up 4 bases and V 4 bases, and 7 bases lay outside the gene matches. This TCR derives from a man aged 25-45 years with acute or convalescent COVID-19. The sequencing input was peripheral blood. The J gene is TRBJ2-2, the V gene TRBV9; TRBD1 matches 7 bases. The CDR3 bases are TGTGCCAGCAGCCCGACAGGGTTGAGCACCGGGGAGCTGTTTTTT. This encodes CASSPTGLSTGELFF.